What follows describes a single T cell receptor beta chain. Clones were sequenced by immunoSEQ multiplex PCR, and TCRdb holds only the in-frame ones, with some missing. The sample consists of over 200,000 clones, around 89% of them appearing once. The record originates from a study of blood T cell repertoires in COVID-19. Looking at the study overall: The analysed material was cDNA or gDNA that came from T cells, B-cell-depleted T cells, or PBMCs.

V was pared by 2 bases and J by 4 bases, with 3 bases between. The CDR3 sequence is 12 residues long. The clonotype was recovered from a man aged 25-45 years with COVID-19, enrolled during active disease. The sample comprised peripheral blood. The chain is built from TRBV12-3 or TRBV12-4 and TRBJ2-1; D not certain. CDR3 protein: CASSLSYNEQFF. Written as DNA, the CDR3 is TGTGCCAGCAGTTTATCATACAATGAGCAGTTCTTC.